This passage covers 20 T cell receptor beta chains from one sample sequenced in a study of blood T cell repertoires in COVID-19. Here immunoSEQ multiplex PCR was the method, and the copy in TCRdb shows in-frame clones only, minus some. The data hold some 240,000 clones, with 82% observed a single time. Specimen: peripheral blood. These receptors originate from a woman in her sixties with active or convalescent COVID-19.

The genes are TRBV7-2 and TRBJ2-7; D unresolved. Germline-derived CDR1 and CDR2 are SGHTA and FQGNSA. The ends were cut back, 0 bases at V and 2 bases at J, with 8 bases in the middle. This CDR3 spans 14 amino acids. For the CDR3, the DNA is TGTGCCAGCAGCTTAGCGCAACGGGCCTACGAGCAGTACTTC. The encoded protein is CASSLAQRAYEQYF.

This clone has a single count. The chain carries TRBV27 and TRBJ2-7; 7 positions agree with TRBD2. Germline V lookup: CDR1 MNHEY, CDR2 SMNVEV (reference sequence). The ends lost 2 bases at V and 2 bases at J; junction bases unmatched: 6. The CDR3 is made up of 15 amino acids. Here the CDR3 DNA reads TGTGCCAGCAGTTTAAGCGGACTAGAGCCCTACGAGCAGTACTTC. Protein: CASSLSGLEPYEQYF.

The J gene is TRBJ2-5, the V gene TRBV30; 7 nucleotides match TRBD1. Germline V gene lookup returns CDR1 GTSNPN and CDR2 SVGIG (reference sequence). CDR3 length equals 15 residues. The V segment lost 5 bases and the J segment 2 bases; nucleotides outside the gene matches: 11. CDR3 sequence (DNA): TGTGCCTGGTCGGGTGGGAGACAGGGTCAAGAGACCCAGTACTTC. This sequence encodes CAWSGGRQGQETQYF.

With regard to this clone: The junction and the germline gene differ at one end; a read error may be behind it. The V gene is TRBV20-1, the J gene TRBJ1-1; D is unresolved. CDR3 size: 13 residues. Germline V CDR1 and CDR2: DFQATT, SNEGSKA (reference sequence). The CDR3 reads CSASRREGLVQPF. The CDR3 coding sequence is TGCAGTGCTAGTCGCCGGGAAGGGTTGGTTCAGCCCTTT.

CDR3 sequence: CASSIDPRGGPNTQYF. In nucleotides, the CDR3 is TGTGCCAGTAGTATAGATCCCCGGGGGGGCCCCAATACGCAGTATTTT. V usage is TRBV19 and J usage is TRBJ2-3; 8 bases agree with TRBD2. V dropped 0 bases and J dropped 7; count of bases not matched to a gene: 9. The CDR3 consists of 16 residues. From germline, CDR1 is LNHDA and CDR2 SQIVND (reference sequence).

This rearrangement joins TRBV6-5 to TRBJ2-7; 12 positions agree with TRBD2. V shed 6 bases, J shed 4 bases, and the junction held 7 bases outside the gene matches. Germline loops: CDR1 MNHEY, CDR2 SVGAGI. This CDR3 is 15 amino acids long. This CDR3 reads CASSSPTSGGYEQYF. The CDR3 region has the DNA TGTGCCAGCAGCTCTCCGACTAGCGGGGGTTACGAGCAGTACTTC.

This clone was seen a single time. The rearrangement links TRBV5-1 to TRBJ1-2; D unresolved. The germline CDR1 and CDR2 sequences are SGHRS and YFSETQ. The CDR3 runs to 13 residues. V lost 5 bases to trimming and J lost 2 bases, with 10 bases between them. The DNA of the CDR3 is TGCGCCAGCAGGGTAGAGAAAAACTATGGCTACACCTTC. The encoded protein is CASRVEKNYGYTF.

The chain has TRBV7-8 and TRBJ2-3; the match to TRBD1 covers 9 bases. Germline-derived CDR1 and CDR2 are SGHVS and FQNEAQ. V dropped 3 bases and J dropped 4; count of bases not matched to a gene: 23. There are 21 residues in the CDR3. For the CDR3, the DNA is TGTGCCAGCAGCTTTTACCCCCCTGGACAGGGGAATTTTGGGTGGGCAGATACGCAGTATTTT. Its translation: CASSFYPPGQGNFGWADTQYF.

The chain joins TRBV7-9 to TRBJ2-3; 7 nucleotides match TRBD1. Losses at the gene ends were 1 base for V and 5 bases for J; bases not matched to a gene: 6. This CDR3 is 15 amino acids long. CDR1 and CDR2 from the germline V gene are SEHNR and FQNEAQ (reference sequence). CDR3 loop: CASSLGETGVDTQYF. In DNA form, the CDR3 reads TGTGCCAGCAGCTTAGGGGAAACAGGGGTAGATACGCAGTATTTT.

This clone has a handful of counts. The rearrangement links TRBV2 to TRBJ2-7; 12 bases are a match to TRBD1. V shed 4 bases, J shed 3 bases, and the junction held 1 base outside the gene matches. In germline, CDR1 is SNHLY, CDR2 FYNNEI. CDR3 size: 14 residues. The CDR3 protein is CASSGDRGLYEQYF. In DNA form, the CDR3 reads TGTGCCAGCAGTGGGGACAGGGGGCTCTACGAGCAGTACTTC.

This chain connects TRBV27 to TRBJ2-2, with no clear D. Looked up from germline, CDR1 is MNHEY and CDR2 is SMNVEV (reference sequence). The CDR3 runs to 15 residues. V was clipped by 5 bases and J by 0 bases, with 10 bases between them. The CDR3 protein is CASSPRRTNTGELFF. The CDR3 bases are TGTGCCAGCAGTCCCCGCAGGACGAACACCGGGGAGCTGTTTTTT.

The CDR3 coding sequence is TGCGCCAGCAGCTTGGGCCTCTTTAACTATGGCTACACCTTC. It specifies CASSLGLFNYGYTF. The chain is built from TRBV4-1 and TRBJ1-2, with no clear D. Germline CDR1 and CDR2: MGHRA and YSYEKL. The CDR3 runs 14 residues. Trimming shortened V by 5 bases and J by 1 base, and 11 bases separated the two germline ends.

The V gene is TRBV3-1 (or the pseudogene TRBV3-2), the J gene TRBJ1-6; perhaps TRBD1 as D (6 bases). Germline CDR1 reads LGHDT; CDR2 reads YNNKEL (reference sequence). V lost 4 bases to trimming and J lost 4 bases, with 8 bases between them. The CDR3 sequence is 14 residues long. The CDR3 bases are TGTGCCAGCAGCCGAGACAGGTATAATTCACCCCTCCACTTT. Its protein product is CASSRDRYNSPLHF.

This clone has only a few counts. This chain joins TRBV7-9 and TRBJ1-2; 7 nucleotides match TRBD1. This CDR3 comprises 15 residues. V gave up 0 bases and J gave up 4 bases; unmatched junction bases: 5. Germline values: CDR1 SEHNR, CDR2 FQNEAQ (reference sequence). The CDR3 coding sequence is TGTGCCAGCAGCTTAGCAGGGGGCGGCCCCTATGGCTACACCTTC. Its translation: CASSLAGGGPYGYTF.

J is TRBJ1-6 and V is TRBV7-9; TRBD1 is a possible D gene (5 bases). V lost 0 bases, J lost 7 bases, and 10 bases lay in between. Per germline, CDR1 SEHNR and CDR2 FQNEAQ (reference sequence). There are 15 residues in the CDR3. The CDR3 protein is CASSLAAGYNSPLHF. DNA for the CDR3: TGTGCCAGCAGCTTAGCGGCAGGGTACAATTCACCCCTCCACTTT. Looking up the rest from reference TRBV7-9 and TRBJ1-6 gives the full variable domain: DTGVSQNPRHKITKRGQNVTFRCDPISEHNRLYWYRQTLGQGPEFLTYFQNEAQLEKSRLLSDRFSAERPKGSFSTLEIQRTEQGDSAMYLCASSLAAGYNSPLHFGNGTRLTVT.

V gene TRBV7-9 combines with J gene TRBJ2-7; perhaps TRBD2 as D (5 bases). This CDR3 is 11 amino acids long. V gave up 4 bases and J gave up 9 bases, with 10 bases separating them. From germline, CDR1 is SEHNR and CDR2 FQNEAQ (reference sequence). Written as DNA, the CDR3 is TGTGCCAGCAGCTCCGAGGGATCGCAGTACTTC. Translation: CASSSEGSQYF.

The DNA for the CDR3 is TGTGCCAGCAGTGGGACAGAAGAGACCCAGTACTTC. Amino acids: CASSGTEETQYF. This chain uses TRBV2 with TRBJ2-5; D perhaps matches TRBD1 (6 bases). The germline V gene has CDR1 SNHLY and CDR2 FYNNEI. Trimming stripped 4 bases from V and 3 bases from J, with 6 bases between. The CDR3 runs 12 residues.

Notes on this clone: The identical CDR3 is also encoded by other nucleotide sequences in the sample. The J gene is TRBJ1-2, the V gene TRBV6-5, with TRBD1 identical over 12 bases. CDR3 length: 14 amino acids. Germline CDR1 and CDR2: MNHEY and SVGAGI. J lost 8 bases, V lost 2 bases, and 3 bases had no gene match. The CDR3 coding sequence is TGTGCCAGCAGTTACACGGGACAGGGGGCCGGCTACACCTTC. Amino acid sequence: CASSYTGQGAGYTF.

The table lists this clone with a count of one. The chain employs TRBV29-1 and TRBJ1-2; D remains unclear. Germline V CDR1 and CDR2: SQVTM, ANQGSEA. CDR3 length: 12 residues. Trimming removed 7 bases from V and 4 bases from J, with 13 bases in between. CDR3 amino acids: CSAKPFSYGYTF. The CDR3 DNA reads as TGCAGCGCTAAACCGTTTAGCTATGGCTACACCTTC. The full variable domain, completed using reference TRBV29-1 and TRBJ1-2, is SAVISQKPSRDICQRGTSLTIQCQVDSQVTMMFWYRQQPGQSLTLIATANQGSEATYESGFVIDKFPISRPNLTFSTLTVSNMSPEDSSIYLCSAKPFSYGYTFGSGTRLTVV.

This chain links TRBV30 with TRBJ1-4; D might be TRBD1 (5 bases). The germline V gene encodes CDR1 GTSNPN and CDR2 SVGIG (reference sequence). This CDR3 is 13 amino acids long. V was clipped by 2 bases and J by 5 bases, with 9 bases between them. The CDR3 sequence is CAWSRDSNEKLFF. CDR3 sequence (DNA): TGTGCCTGGAGTCGGGACTCCAATGAAAAACTGTTTTTT.